The rows below give T cell receptor beta chains drawn from one sample of a study of T cell responses to AZD1222 COVID-19 vaccine. Sequenced by immunoSEQ multiplex PCR; TCRdb stores in-frame clones only, minus some. The sample shows about 110,000 clones, 80% to 90% of them seen only once. The starting material was peripheral blood, obtained on day 0 of AZD1222 vaccination. These receptors all stem from an adult in good health. Each CDR3 is given with its conserved first and last residue. The order of the fields is V gene, clone size, J gene, D gene, CDR3 DNA, CDR3 protein. A D gene is named only where the DNA matches it firmly. Clone sizes are given selectively: once, few, many, or a class where the clone is expanded.

TRBV28	NA	TRBJ1-6	TRBD1	TGTGCCAGCATCCCCCCGGGGGGACAGGGCAATAATTCACCCCTCCACTTT	CASIPPGGQGNNSPLHF
TRBV24-1	NA	TRBJ1-1	NA	TGTGCCACCAGCGTGGGAACTGAAGCTTTCTTT	CATSVGTEAFF
TRBV24-1	NA	TRBJ2-1	NA	TGTGCCACCAGTGATTCCGCCCGGGAGCAGTTCTTC	CATSDSAREQFF
TRBV3-1/TRBV3-2	NA	TRBJ1-6	TRBD1	TGTGCCAGCAGCCAAGTAGGGACAGACATCCTCCACTTT	CASSQVGTDILHF
TRBV11-3	NA	TRBJ1-1	TRBD1	TGTGCCAGCAGCCCCGGACAGGGGCGTGAAGGTACTGAAGCTTTCTTT	CASSPGQGREGTEAFF
TRBV6-2/TRBV6-3	NA	TRBJ2-1	TRBD2	TGTGCCAGCAGTACAACAGCGGGGGTCTACAATGAGCAGTTCTTC	CASSTTAGVYNEQFF
TRBV6-5	NA	TRBJ2-7	NA	TGTGCCAGCAGTTATACGGGCATCTCCTACGAGCAGTACTTC	CASSYTGISYEQYF
TRBV12-3/TRBV12-4	NA	TRBJ2-7	TRBD1	TGTGCCAGCAGCGGGACAGAACTCCAAGAGCAGTACTTC	CASSGTELQEQYF
TRBV28	NA	TRBJ1-6	NA	TGTGCCAGCAGTCCTTCCAGGGTGTCTCGTTCACCCCTCCACTTT	CASSPSRVSRSPLHF
TRBV29-1	NA	TRBJ2-1	TRBD2	TGCAGCTCGGGGGGTCCTAGCGGCTCCTACAATGAGCAGTTCTTC	CSSGGPSGSYNEQFF
TRBV3-1/TRBV3-2	NA	TRBJ2-1	TRBD2	TGTGCCAGCAGCCCAGCGGGAGGGCCTTACAATGAGCAGTTCTTC	CASSPAGGPYNEQFF
TRBV5-4	NA	TRBJ2-3	NA	TGTGCCAGCAGCTCCCGGGTCACCGCCTCAGATACGCAGTATTTT	CASSSRVTASDTQYF
TRBV6-6	NA	TRBJ1-5	NA	TGTGCCAGCCACGCGGGGAGGGATGGCAATCAGCCCCAGCATTTT	CASHAGRDGNQPQHF
TRBV5-1	NA	TRBJ1-1	NA	TGCGCCAGCGGGACTGGATACATGAACACTGAAGCTTTCTTT	CASGTGYMNTEAFF
TRBV28	NA	TRBJ1-1	NA	TGTGCCAGCAGTTTTTCCCTCGGTGGGGTGGCTTTCTTT	CASSFSLGGVAFF
TRBV2	NA	TRBJ1-5	NA	TGTGCCAGCAGTGTACCACGGCTACCGTCCCAGCATTTT	CASSVPRLPSQHF
TRBV11-3	NA	TRBJ2-7	TRBD2	TGTGCCAGCAGACGAGGACTAGCGAGTTACGAGCAGTACTTC	CASRRGLASYEQYF
TRBV5-6	NA	TRBJ2-7	TRBD2	TGTGCCAGCAGTTACAGGTCTAGCGGGTGGTACGAGCAGTACTTC	CASSYRSSGWYEQYF
TRBV30	NA	TRBJ1-1	NA	TGTGCCTGGTCCGGACAGTTTAACACTGAAGCTTTCTTT	CAWSGQFNTEAFF
TRBV7-2	NA	TRBJ2-1	NA	TGTGCCAGCAGCTCAGGAGAGGGCTCCTACAATGAGCAGTTCTTC	CASSSGEGSYNEQFF
TRBV5-1	NA	TRBJ2-7	NA	TGCGCCAGCAGCTCGGGAGTGCAGGTCTACGAGCAGTACTTC	CASSSGVQVYEQYF
TRBV5-4	NA	TRBJ1-2	NA	TGTGCCAGCAGCTTGGTACAGGACCCTGGGGGCTACACCTTC	CASSLVQDPGGYTF
TRBV7-2	NA	TRBJ1-3	NA	TGTGCCAGCAGCTTTAAGCGTCACGAGGGAAGCTCTGGAAACACCATATATTTT	CASSFKRHEGSSGNTIYF
TRBV27	NA	TRBJ1-1	TRBD1	TGTGCCAGCAGTTTAACCATGACAGGGAGTGAAGCTTTCTTT	CASSLTMTGSEAFF
TRBV19	NA	TRBJ2-2	TRBD1	TGTGCCAGTAGTATAGGGACAGGGTCCCCCTACCGCACCGGGGAGCTGTTTTTT	CASSIGTGSPYRTGELFF
TRBV27	once	TRBJ2-2	NA	TGTGCCAGCAGTTCCTCGAGGCCTAACACCGGGGAGCTGTTTTTT	CASSSSRPNTGELFF
TRBV25-1	NA	TRBJ1-2	NA	TGTGCCAGCAGTCAGGGTCCCTATGGCTACACCTTC	CASSQGPYGYTF
TRBV7-2	NA	TRBJ1-6	NA	TGTGCCAGCAGCTTAAACGAGTCACCCCTCCACTTT	CASSLNESPLHF
TRBV14	NA	TRBJ1-2	NA	TGTGCCAGCAGTCAAGGGTTGAGCGGACGCTCAGGCTACACCTTC	CASSQGLSGRSGYTF
TRBV5-1	NA	TRBJ2-1	NA	TGCGCCAGCAGCTTAGAAGTTAGTTTCTACAATGAGCAGTTCTTC	CASSLEVSFYNEQFF
TRBV19	NA	TRBJ2-4	NA	TGTGCCAGTAACCTCAGGGTGGCCAAAAACATTCAGTACTTC	CASNLRVAKNIQYF
TRBV11-2	NA	TRBJ1-1	NA	TGTGCCAGCAGCTTAGAGACGGCGAACACTGAAGCTTTCTTT	CASSLETANTEAFF
TRBV7-9	NA	TRBJ2-2	NA	TGTGCCAGCAGCTTAATCTACGGATTGAACACCGGGGAGCTGTTTTTT	CASSLIYGLNTGELFF
TRBV6-2/TRBV6-3	NA	TRBJ1-1	TRBD1	TGTGCCAGCAGTTCGGACAGGGTGGGGAACACTGAAGCTTTCTTT	CASSSDRVGNTEAFF
TRBV2	NA	TRBJ2-1	NA	TGTGCCAGCCTAAGGTTTACGGAAGTCGGTAATGAGCAGTTCTTC	CASLRFTEVGNEQFF
TRBV4-2	NA	TRBJ2-1	NA	TGTGCCAGCAGCCAAGCACAGGGCCTAGCGGACTCCTACAATGAGCAGTTCTTC	CASSQAQGLADSYNEQFF
TRBV15	NA	TRBJ2-3	TRBD2	TGTGCCACCAGCCCACTAGCGGGCACAGATACGCAGTATTTT	CATSPLAGTDTQYF
TRBV28	NA	TRBJ1-4	NA	TGTGCCAGCAGTGTCGGACTCTGGGCTAATGAAAAACTGTTTTTT	CASSVGLWANEKLFF
TRBV30	NA	TRBJ2-1	NA	TGTGCCTGGAGTGTTGGCCTAGTGAGCAATGAGCAGTTCTTC	CAWSVGLVSNEQFF
TRBV6-2/TRBV6-3	NA	TRBJ2-7	TRBD1	TGTGCCAGCAGTGGTCCGGGACAGTCTATCTACGAGCAGTACTTC	CASSGPGQSIYEQYF
TRBV24-1	NA	TRBJ1-1	TRBD1	TGTGCCACCAGTGATACCCGGACAGGGGGAGTCCTCATAGAAGCTTTCTTT	CATSDTRTGGVLIEAFF
TRBV7-2	few	TRBJ1-4	NA	TGTGCCAGCAGCCCCCGGCGGGGAACTAATGAAAAACTGTTTTTT	CASSPRRGTNEKLFF
TRBV11-3	NA	TRBJ1-3	TRBD1	TGTGCCAGCAGCTCGACAGGGACGGGAAACACCATATATTTT	CASSSTGTGNTIYF
TRBV7-2	NA	TRBJ2-3	TRBD2	TGTGCCAGCAGCTCGACTAGCTTGGATACGCAGTATTTT	CASSSTSLDTQYF
TRBV7-2	few	TRBJ1-2	NA	TGTGCCAGCAGCGCCGGGGGGTCAGGGACTAACTATGGCTACACCTTC	CASSAGGSGTNYGYTF
TRBV28	NA	TRBJ1-6	NA	TGTGCCAGCACCCCCCTATCGCAGGGAGGTTCACCCCTCCACTTT	CASTPLSQGGSPLHF
TRBV4-1	NA	TRBJ2-1	TRBD2	TGCGCCAGCAGCCAAGTACCTTTAGCGGGAGCGGGCTACAATGAGCAGTTCTTC	CASSQVPLAGAGYNEQFF
TRBV6-5	NA	TRBJ2-3	NA	TGTGCCGGGGGGGCGACCAAGGATACGCAGTATTTT	CAGGATKDTQYF
TRBV7-2	NA	TRBJ2-7	TRBD2	TGTGCCAGCAGAAGTAGCGGGTACTACGAGCAGTACTTC	CASRSSGYYEQYF
TRBV5-5	NA	TRBJ2-7	TRBD2	TGTGCCAGCAGCCAACGGACTAGCGGAGGGACTTCCTACGAGCAGTACTTC	CASSQRTSGGTSYEQYF
TRBV28	NA	TRBJ1-5	NA	TGTGCCAGCAGCCGGACTCAGCCCCAGCATTTT	CASSRTQPQHF
TRBV29-1	NA	TRBJ1-1	NA	TGCAGCGTTCACAGGGCCTCCATGAACACTGAAGCTTTCTTT	CSVHRASMNTEAFF
TRBV24-1	NA	TRBJ2-1	NA	TGTGCCACCAGTCCGGCAGGGGGGGCGAATGAGCAGTTCTTC	CATSPAGGANEQFF
TRBV6-2/TRBV6-3	few	TRBJ2-7	NA	TGTGCCAGCAGTTACCATGCAGGGTCCTACGAGCAGTACTTC	CASSYHAGSYEQYF
TRBV5-4	NA	TRBJ1-3	NA	TGTGCCAGCAGCTTTCCAGGGGGAAACACCATATATTTT	CASSFPGGNTIYF
TRBV24-1	NA	TRBJ2-7	NA	TGTGCCACCAGTGGGGGGCCAGTCACCTCCTACGAGCAGTACTTC	CATSGGPVTSYEQYF
TRBV19	NA	TRBJ1-1	NA	TGTGCCAGTAGTATTAGTCGGCTCGCGAACACTGAAGCTTTCTTT	CASSISRLANTEAFF
TRBV9	NA	TRBJ1-2	NA	TGTGCCAGCAGCGAAGGATCAGGGCATGGCTACACCTTC	CASSEGSGHGYTF
TRBV19	NA	TRBJ2-3	TRBD1	TGTGCCAGTACCCACGGGACAGGGACGACAGATACGCAGTATTTT	CASTHGTGTTDTQYF